The source of this T cell receptor beta chain is a study of blood T cell repertoires in COVID-19. Study-wide background: Whether acute or convalescent, the COVID-19 samples came from the United States, Italy and Spain. PBMCs, B-cell-depleted T cells, or T cells provided the cDNA or gDNA that made up the material.

The germline V and J ends were trimmed by 3 bases and 1 base, with 10 bases remaining between them. The CDR3 is made up of 14 amino acids. Germline lookup yields CDR1 SGHNT and CDR2 YYREEE (reference sequence). Original analysis: Amplification from reference gene primers served as the basis for estimated nucleated cell counts. Produced via immunoSEQ multiplex PCR; TCRdb's table is partial and in-frame only. Clone size and V and J calls were adopted from that table, with D and trimming inferred from the DNA. The repertoire includes roughly 230,000 clones, 80% to 90% of them detected once, and about 4.5% sits in the top ten.

This chain connects TRBV5-4 to TRBJ2-5, with D unclear. The receptor was isolated from a woman aged 40 to 49 who had recovered from COVID-19. Sequences were obtained from peripheral blood. CDR3 in DNA: TGTGCCAGCAGCTCCCCGCCAGGCCAAGAGACCCAGTACTTC. Translation gives CASSSPPGQETQYF.